What follows is one T cell receptor beta chain and its context. What it recognizes is unknown. The CDR3 sequence is 13 residues long. Losses at the gene ends were 3 bases for V and 2 bases for J; bases not matched to a gene: 3. Germline assignment: CDR1 SQVTM and CDR2 ANQGSEA. At deep level, the assay was performed. Generated by immunoSEQ multiplex PCR, the TCRdb table keeps only in-frame clones and is missing some. The sample lists some 1 million clones, 75% occurring once. These data come from a study of shared clonotypes between healthy human individuals. Regarding the study as a whole: Sharing across four donors was highest in naive CD4 (around 5%) and lowest in memory CD8 (around 0.4%).

The sample consisted of memory CD4+ T cells sorted from blood. Described subset: CD45RA-negative fraction. The origin of this receptor is a man between 18 and 29 years old in good health. V is TRBV29-1 and J is TRBJ2-7; 8 nucleotides agree with TRBD1. CDR3 residues: CSVDGQGTYEQYF. CDR3 sequence (DNA): TGCAGCGTTGATGGACAGGGAACCTACGAGCAGTACTTC.